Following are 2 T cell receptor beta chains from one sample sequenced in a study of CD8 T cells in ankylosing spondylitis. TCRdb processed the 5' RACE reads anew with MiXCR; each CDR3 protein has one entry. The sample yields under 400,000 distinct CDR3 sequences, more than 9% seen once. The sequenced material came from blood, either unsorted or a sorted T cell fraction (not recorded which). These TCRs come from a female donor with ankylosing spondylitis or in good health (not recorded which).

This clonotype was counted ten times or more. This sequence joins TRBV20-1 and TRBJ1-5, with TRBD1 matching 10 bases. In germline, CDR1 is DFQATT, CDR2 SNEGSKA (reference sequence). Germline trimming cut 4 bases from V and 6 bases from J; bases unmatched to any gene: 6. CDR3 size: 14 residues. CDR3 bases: TGCAGTGCTATAGACAGGGGGCAGAGTCAGCCCCAGCATTTT. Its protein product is CSAIDRGQSQPQHF.

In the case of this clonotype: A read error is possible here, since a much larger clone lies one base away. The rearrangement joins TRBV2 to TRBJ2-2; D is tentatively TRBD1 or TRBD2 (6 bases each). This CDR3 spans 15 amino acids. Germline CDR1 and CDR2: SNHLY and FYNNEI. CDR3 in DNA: TGTGCCAGCAGGTTGGGGGGCACATTACTCGGGGAGCTGTCTTTT. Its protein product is CASRLGGTLLGELSF.